Listed below are T cell receptor beta chains from one sample, sequenced in a study of T-cell reconstitution after alpha-beta-depleted transplantation in children. One entry per CDR3 protein results from TCRdb running MiXCR on the PCR reads. The table records some 640,000 distinct CDR3 sequences, around a sixth of them present only once. The material was PBMCs from the stem cell graft donor, obtained from the stem cell graft. Receptors originate from a human donor who donated a stem cell graft to a child with acute myeloid leukemia. Both conserved end residues are part of each CDR3. Fields, in order: clone size, D gene, V gene, J gene, CDR3 DNA, CDR3 protein. A D gene is named only where the DNA matches it firmly. The size entry is marked missing in some rows and otherwise reads once, few, many or a size class.

few	TRBD1	TRBV27	TRBJ2-1	TGTGCCAGCAGTTTGGGACAGGTGGGGAAGGAGTTCTTC	CASSLGQVGKEFF
many	.	TRBV29-1	TRBJ2-7	TGCAGCGTTGAAGGGCGCTCCTACGAGCAGTACTTC	CSVEGRSYEQYF
.	TRBD2	TRBV12-3/TRBV12-4	TRBJ2-3	TGTGCCAGCAGTTTAGCTCATCAAGCGGGGGGGTACACAGATACGCAGTATTTT	CASSLAHQAGGYTDTQYF
many	TRBD2	TRBV7-2	TRBJ2-3	TGTGCCAGCAGTTTTACTAGCGGGGGAGGCACAGATACGCAGTATTTT	CASSFTSGGGTDTQYF
.	.	TRBV4-3	TRBJ1-6	TGCGCCAGCAGCCAAGAATCGGCAGGGTCCTATAATTCACCCCTCCACTTT	CASSQESAGSYNSPLHF
few	TRBD1	TRBV6-2/TRBV6-3	TRBJ1-1	TGTGCCAGCAGCTGGGACAGGGGTGGTAACACTGAAGCTTTCTTT	CASSWDRGGNTEAFF
many	.	TRBV12-5	TRBJ2-1	TGTGCTAGTGGTTCAGACAGGTTAGAGCAGTTCTTC	CASGSDRLEQFF
.	TRBD1	TRBV20-1	TRBJ2-2	TGCAGTGCTAGAGCGGGACAGGGGGCGCGGTTTAACACCGGGGAGCTGTTTTTT	CSARAGQGARFNTGELFF
many	.	TRBV20-1	TRBJ2-7	TGCAGTGCTAGGCCGGGAAGGGGAGCCTACGAGCAGTACTTC	CSARPGRGAYEQYF
.	TRBD1	TRBV7-9	TRBJ2-7	TGTGCCAGAAGCTTAGGATCCCGACAGGGGGGGTCCTACGAGCAGTACTTC	CARSLGSRQGGSYEQYF
.	.	TRBV5-1	TRBJ2-6	TGCGCCAGCAGCTTTACAGAAAACTCTGGGGCCAACGTCCTGACTTTC	CASSFTENSGANVLTF
.	.	TRBV12-3/TRBV12-4	TRBJ2-2	TGTGCCAGCACCCGGGACATATACACCGGGGAGCTGTTTTTT	CASTRDIYTGELFF
many	.	TRBV20-1	TRBJ1-3	TGCAGTGCTAGCTACAGGGACTCTGGAAACACCATATATTTT	CSASYRDSGNTIYF
many	.	TRBV9	TRBJ1-6	TGTGCCAGCAGCAACACGGGTAGCGATTCACCCCTCCACTTT	CASSNTGSDSPLHF
few	.	TRBV10-2	TRBJ2-3	TGCGCCAGCAGTGAGTCAAGACTAGACTACAGCACAGATACGCAGTATTTT	CASSESRLDYSTDTQYF
many	TRBD2	TRBV7-2	TRBJ2-1	TGTGCCAGCAGCTCCTCTGGCGCGGGGGGGCCTTGGGAGCAGTTCTTC	CASSSSGAGGPWEQFF
.	TRBD2	TRBV11-3	TRBJ2-1	TGTGCCAGCAGACTAGCGGGGCGCGCCTACAATGAGCAGTTCTTC	CASRLAGRAYNEQFF
.	.	TRBV27	TRBJ2-1	TGTGCCAGCAGTCGAACATCGCAGGGGATCGGCCGATACAATGAGCAGTTCTTC	CASSRTSQGIGRYNEQFF
many	.	TRBV5-6	TRBJ2-7	TGTGCCAGCAGCACAGAGACAACCTACGAGCAGTACTTC	CASSTETTYEQYF
few	.	TRBV7-8	TRBJ2-6	TGTGCCAGCAGCCCGTCTGGCGGGGAAACAGGGGCCAACGTCCTGACTTTC	CASSPSGGETGANVLTF
many	TRBD1	TRBV29-1	TRBJ1-1	TGCAGCGTTTACGGGACAGGGAACACTGAAGCTTTCTTT	CSVYGTGNTEAFF
few	.	TRBV5-5	TRBJ1-2	TGTGCCAGCAGCTTAGTAGGGTTGGACTATGGCTACACCTTC	CASSLVGLDYGYTF
.	.	TRBV7-2	TRBJ2-3	TGTGCCAGCAGCTATATCGGGGGGCAGGGGAATACGCAGTATTTT	CASSYIGGQGNTQYF
few	TRBD1	TRBV7-2	TRBJ2-5	TGTGCCAGCAGCATGACAGGGGGCCGCGTGGAGACCCAGTACTTC	CASSMTGGRVETQYF
many	TRBD2	TRBV7-2	TRBJ2-1	TGTGCCAGCAGCTCTCCTAAACTAGCGGGGAATGAGCAGTTCTTC	CASSSPKLAGNEQFF
many	.	TRBV7-2	TRBJ1-2	TGTGCCAGCAGCTTAGTCTCCGACACCAGCTCTAACTATGGCTACACCTTC	CASSLVSDTSSNYGYTF
many	TRBD1	TRBV5-1	TRBJ1-2	TGCGCCAGCAGCTCCGGGACAGGGAACGTTGGCTACACCTTC	CASSSGTGNVGYTF
.	.	TRBV2	TRBJ1-5	TGTGCCAGCAAGAGACGTTGGGGGGTTAGCAATCAGCCCCAGCATTTT	CASKRRWGVSNQPQHF
many	.	TRBV20-1	TRBJ2-1	TGCAGTGCTAGAGTCCCGGGACCTACAGAGCAGTTCTTC	CSARVPGPTEQFF
few	TRBD2	TRBV25-1	TRBJ2-1	TGTGCCAGCAGTGACGGGGGGGCGAGGAATGAGCAGTTCTTC	CASSDGGARNEQFF
many	TRBD2	TRBV12-3/TRBV12-4	TRBJ2-2	TGTGCCAGCAGTATAGCCGGGGGGACCGGGGAGCTGTTTTTT	CASSIAGGTGELFF
many	TRBD2	TRBV7-2	TRBJ2-5	TGTGCCAGCACCGCGGTTATAGCGGGGCAAGAGACCCAGTACTTC	CASTAVIAGQETQYF
.	.	TRBV27	TRBJ2-4	TGTGCCAGCAGTTTTGTAGGCGGAGCCAAAAACATTCAGTACTTC	CASSFVGGAKNIQYF
few	.	TRBV6-2/TRBV6-3	TRBJ1-5	TGTGCCAGCAGTTACTCGGCTATGTGGGAACAGGGCAAGGATGGCAATCAGCCTCAGCATTTT	CASSYSAMWEQGKDGNQPQHF
.	.	TRBV7-9	TRBJ2-7	TGTGCCAGCACTCAGTCGGACAGCTACGAGCAGTACTTC	CASTQSDSYEQYF
many	TRBD1	TRBV20-1	TRBJ2-7	TGCAGTGCTAGAGCCACCCGGGGGACAGGCGTGAGCGAGCAGTACTTC	CSARATRGTGVSEQYF
many	.	TRBV20-1	TRBJ1-5	TGCAGTGCCCACACCGACAGTAATCGGCCCCAGCATTTT	CSAHTDSNRPQHF
few	.	TRBV20-1	TRBJ1-2	TGCAGTGCTACCGTCGGGGGAACTAACTATGGCTACACCTTC	CSATVGGTNYGYTF
.	.	TRBV5-1	TRBJ1-1	TGCGCCAGCAGCTCAGCCTTTGGGGTGTCGAACACTGAAGCTTTCTTT	CASSSAFGVSNTEAFF
many	.	TRBV20-1	TRBJ1-1	TGCAGTGCTAGAGCTGCGGGGAGGACTGAAGCTTTCTTT	CSARAAGRTEAFF
once	TRBD2	TRBV2	TRBJ2-3	TGTGCCAGCAGAATGACTAGCGGGGGGGACTGGATGATTGCTAGCACAGATACGCAGTATTTT	CASRMTSGGDWMIASTDTQYF
many	.	TRBV4-3	TRBJ2-7	TGCGCCAGCAGCCAAGAGCGACGGTTCTACGAGCAGTACTTC	CASSQERRFYEQYF
.	.	TRBV5-6	TRBJ2-3	TGTGCCAGCAGCCACACCCCAGGGTGGGGGAGCACAGATACGCAGTATTTT	CASSHTPGWGSTDTQYF
.	TRBD1	TRBV9	TRBJ2-5	TGTGCCAGCAGCCCCAGGACAGGGGCAACCCAAGAGACCCAGTACTTC	CASSPRTGATQETQYF
many	TRBD1	TRBV12-3/TRBV12-4	TRBJ2-2	TGTGCCAGCAGTAGACAGGGTAGTAGAACCGGGGAGCTGTTTTTT	CASSRQGSRTGELFF
many	TRBD1	TRBV25-1	TRBJ1-4	TGTGCCACCTTGGACAGGGACGAAAAACTGTTTTTT	CATLDRDEKLFF
few	.	TRBV12-3/TRBV12-4	TRBJ2-2	TGTGCCAGCAGCCCCGACAGGACTACCGGGGAGCTGTTTTTT	CASSPDRTTGELFF
many	.	TRBV20-1	TRBJ1-2	TGCAGTGCTAGAATGGGAACAGGGCGAGGCTACACCTTC	CSARMGTGRGYTF
.	.	TRBV12-3/TRBV12-4	TRBJ1-3	TGTGCCAGCAGTACAAGACGAAACACCATATATTTT	CASSTRRNTIYF
.	TRBD1	TRBV20-1	TRBJ2-1	TGCTGTGCTCCCCCCTCGGCAGGGGGCCCCTACAATGAGCAGTTCTTC	CCAPPSAGGPYNEQFF
.	.	TRBV15	TRBJ1-4	TGTGCCACCAGCAGATCTGGGCGGAAACTGTTTTTT	CATSRSGRKLFF
few	TRBD2	TRBV20-1	TRBJ2-3	TGCAGTGCAAGCTCTAGCGGGGGCGAAGATACGCAGTATTTT	CSASSSGGEDTQYF
many	.	TRBV12-3/TRBV12-4	TRBJ2-1	TGTGCCAGCAGTTCAGGGTTGCGGTACAATGAGCAGTTCTTC	CASSSGLRYNEQFF